Listed here are 5 T cell receptor beta chains from one sample, sequenced in a study of T cell changes during pregnancy in multiple sclerosis. This table comes from immunoSEQ multiplex PCR, and its TCRdb copy is limited to in-frame clones, with some not included. In the table there are tens of thousands of clones, about 91% of which are singletons. The sample consisted of CD4+ T cells from peripheral blood mononuclear cells, taken after pregnancy. The receptors were sampled from a female donor with multiple sclerosis, enrolled in a pregnancy study.

This clone occurred once. The chain uses TRBV6-5 and TRBJ2-3; TRBD1 matches at 7 bases. CDR1 and CDR2 (germline): MNHEY, SVGAGI. After removal of 2 bases from V and 0 bases from J, the junction contained 5 bases not matched to a gene. CDR3 length: 16 amino acids. Written as DNA, the CDR3 is TGTGCCAGCAGTTACAGGGGGACAGTAAGCACAGATACGCAGTATTTT. It translates to CASSYRGTVSTDTQYF.

The chain carries TRBV19 and TRBJ1-5; 9 nucleotides line up with TRBD1. The CDR3 is made up of 20 amino acids. V was clipped by 1 base and J by 0 bases; unmatched bases: 13. CDR1 is LNHDA, CDR2 SQIVND, per germline (reference sequence). For the CDR3, the DNA is TGTGCCAGTAGTATAGGTCGTCCACAGGGGGCAGCGTATAGCAATCAGCCCCAGCATTTT. Amino acids: CASSIGRPQGAAYSNQPQHF.

The chain joins TRBV19 to TRBJ2-1; 7 positions match TRBD1. The CDR3 has 12 residues. CDR1 and CDR2 from the germline V gene are LNHDA and SQIVND (reference sequence). V lost 5 bases, J lost 9 bases, and 4 bases stayed unmatched. The CDR3 coding sequence is TGTGCCAGTAGTGCCCAGGGGGTTGAGCAGTTCTTC. Translating it yields CASSAQGVEQFF.

The chain has TRBV6-5 and TRBJ2-2; possibly TRBD2 for D (6 bases). Deletions cut 4 bases from V and 7 bases from J, with 16 bases between. The CDR3 is 15 amino acids. Germline V gene lookup returns CDR1 MNHEY and CDR2 SVGAGI. This CDR3 is CASSSIGTLGGELFF. For the CDR3, the DNA is TGTGCCAGCAGTTCCATCGGGACTCTGGGCGGGGAGCTGTTTTTT.

The V gene is TRBV6-4, the J gene TRBJ2-1; possibly TRBD2 for D (7 bases). Germline CDR1 is MRHNA and CDR2 is SNTAGT. V shed 4 bases and J shed 7 bases, with 11 bases lying between them. The CDR3 has 13 residues. CDR3 protein: CASSVEGGNEQFF. The CDR3 region has the DNA TGTGCCAGCAGTGTAGAGGGGGGGAATGAGCAGTTCTTC.